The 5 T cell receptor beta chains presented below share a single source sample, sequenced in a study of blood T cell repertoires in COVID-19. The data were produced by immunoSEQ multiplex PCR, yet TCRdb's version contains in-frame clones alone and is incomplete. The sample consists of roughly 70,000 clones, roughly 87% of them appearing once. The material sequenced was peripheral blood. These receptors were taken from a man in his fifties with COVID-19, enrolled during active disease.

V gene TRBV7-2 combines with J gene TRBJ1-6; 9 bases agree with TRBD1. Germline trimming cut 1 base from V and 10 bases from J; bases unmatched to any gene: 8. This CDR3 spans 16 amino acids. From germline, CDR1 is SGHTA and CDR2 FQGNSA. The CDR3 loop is CASSLGGTGFLSPLHF. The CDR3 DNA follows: TGTGCCAGCAGCTTAGGGGGGACAGGGTTTTTATCACCCCTCCACTTT.

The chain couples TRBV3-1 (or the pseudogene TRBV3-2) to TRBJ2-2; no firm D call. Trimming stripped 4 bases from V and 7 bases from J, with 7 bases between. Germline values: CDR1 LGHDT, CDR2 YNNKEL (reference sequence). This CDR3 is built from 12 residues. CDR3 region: CASSPFSGELFF. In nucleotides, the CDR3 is TGTGCCAGCAGCCCCTTTAGCGGGGAGCTGTTTTTT.

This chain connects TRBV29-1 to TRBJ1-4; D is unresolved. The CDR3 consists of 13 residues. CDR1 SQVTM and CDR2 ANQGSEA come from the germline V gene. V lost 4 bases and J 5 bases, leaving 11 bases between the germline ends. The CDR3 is CSVAEEMNEKLFF. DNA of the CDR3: TGCAGCGTTGCTGAGGAGATGAATGAAAAACTGTTTTTT.

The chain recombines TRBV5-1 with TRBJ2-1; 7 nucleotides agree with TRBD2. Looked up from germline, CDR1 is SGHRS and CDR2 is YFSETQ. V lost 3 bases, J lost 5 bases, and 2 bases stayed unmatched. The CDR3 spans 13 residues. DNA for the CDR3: TGCGCCAGCAGCTGGGGGGGAAACAATGAGCAGTTCTTC. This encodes CASSWGGNNEQFF.

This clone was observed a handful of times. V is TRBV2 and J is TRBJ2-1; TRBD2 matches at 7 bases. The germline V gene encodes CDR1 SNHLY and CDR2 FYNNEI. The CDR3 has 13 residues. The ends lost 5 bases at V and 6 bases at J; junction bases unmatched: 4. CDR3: CASSYSGINEQFF. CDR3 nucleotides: TGTGCCAGCAGTTACAGCGGGATCAATGAGCAGTTCTTC.